Presented here are 21 T cell receptor beta chains from one specimen sequenced in a study of blood T cell repertoires in COVID-19. Data came from immunoSEQ multiplex PCR; TCRdb stores just in-frame clones and leaves some out. The sample contains roughly 250,000 clones, 85% to 90% of which appear only once. What was sequenced was PBMCs or T cells enriched from blood (not recorded which). Receptor source: a man in his forties or fifties who had been exposed to COVID-19.

This chain uses TRBV5-4 with TRBJ2-3, with D possibly TRBD1 on 10 matching bases. This CDR3 contains 16 residues. The germline gives CDR1 SGHNT, CDR2 YYREEE (reference sequence). The ends were cut back, 4 bases at V and 5 bases at J, with 20 bases in the middle. The CDR3 here is CASSPSGTGVLDTQYF. The CDR3 region has the DNA TGTGCCAGCAGCCCTAGCGGGACAGGGGTTTTAGATACGCAGTATTTT.

The chain has TRBV5-1 and TRBJ2-3; 11 nucleotides line up with TRBD2. CDR3 length: 16 residues. After removal of 4 bases from V and 6 bases from J, the junction contained 10 bases not matched to a gene. Germline assignment: CDR1 SGHRS and CDR2 YFSETQ. Here the CDR3 DNA reads TGCGCCAGCAGCCAACGACTAGCGGGGACCCCGGATACGCAGTATTTT. Translating it yields CASSQRLAGTPDTQYF.

The chain links TRBV18 to TRBJ1-5; 7 nucleotides line up with TRBD1. The J segment lost 4 bases and the V segment lost 1 base, leaving 1 base of the junction unmatched. Germline assignment: CDR1 KGHSH and CDR2 LQKENI. This CDR3 has 14 amino acids. The CDR3 loop is CASSPQDRNQPQHF. The DNA for the CDR3 is TGTGCCAGCTCACCACAGGACAGGAATCAGCCCCAGCATTTT.

This chain links TRBV11-2 with TRBJ2-3, with a tentative D call TRBD2 (5 bases). The CDR3 loop spans 15 amino acids. Germline lookup yields CDR1 SGHAT and CDR2 FQNNGV. The V gene lost 4 bases and the J gene lost 3 bases, with 14 bases spanning the gap. The CDR3 coding sequence is TGTGCCAGCAGCTCAGCCCTCACTAGGACAGATACGCAGTATTTT. Its protein is CASSSALTRTDTQYF.

V gene TRBV7-3 combines with J gene TRBJ2-3, with TRBD2 identical over 8 bases. CDR1 and CDR2 (germline): SGHTA, FQGTGA. The CDR3 has 15 residues. Trimming cost V 1 base and J 4 bases; bases outside gene matches: 4. CDR3 nucleotides: TGTGCCAGCAGCTTAAGAGCGGGAGTGGCAGATACGCAGTATTTT. This codes for CASSLRAGVADTQYF.

The chain is built from TRBV18 and TRBJ2-7, with D maybe TRBD2 (5 bases). Trimming pared 0 bases from V and 7 bases from J, leaving 10 bases between. Germline loops: CDR1 KGHSH, CDR2 LQKENI. The CDR3 totals 13 residues. This CDR3 is CASSPPRAEEQYF. The CDR3 nucleotides are TGTGCCAGCTCACCACCGAGGGCTGAAGAGCAGTACTTC.

This chain connects TRBV7-6 to TRBJ2-5; 8 positions agree with TRBD1. Germline V gives CDR1 SGHVS, CDR2 FNYEAQ. CDR3 length equals 14 residues. V dropped 5 bases and J dropped 5; count of bases not matched to a gene: 7. The CDR3 is CASSVGQGEETQYF. The CDR3 DNA is TGTGCCAGCAGCGTCGGACAGGGTGAGGAGACCCAGTACTTC.

The chain carries TRBV11-1 and TRBJ2-1; the match to TRBD2 covers 10 bases. V lost 5 bases, J lost 4 bases, and 5 bases stayed unmatched. Germline V gene lookup returns CDR1 SGHAT and CDR2 FQDESV (reference sequence). The CDR3 is made up of 15 amino acids. The CDR3 region is CASSILAGTYNEQFF. As DNA, the CDR3 is TGTGCCAGCAGCATACTAGCGGGAACATACAATGAGCAGTTCTTC.

This clone has only one observation. The rearrangement links TRBV3-1 (or the pseudogene TRBV3-2) to TRBJ2-2; D remains unclear. The germline gives CDR1 LGHDT, CDR2 YNNKEL (reference sequence). The CDR3 has 11 residues. V lost 4 bases to trimming and J lost 8 bases, with 5 bases between them. The CDR3 protein is CASSLTGELFF. The CDR3 DNA is TGTGCCAGCAGCCTTACAGGGGAGCTGTTTTTT.

This clone appeared once. The chain is built from TRBV5-1 and TRBJ1-4; weak D call: TRBD1 (5 bases). CDR1 is SGHRS, CDR2 YFSETQ, per germline. V was shortened by 4 bases and J by 0 bases, with 16 bases between the two germline ends. The CDR3 runs to 17 residues. The CDR3 reads CASSLGQRPTTNEKLFF. The CDR3, as DNA: TGCGCCAGCAGCCTCGGACAACGACCAACAACTAATGAAAAACTGTTTTTT. Variable domain in full (rest from reference TRBV5-1 and TRBJ1-4): KAGVTQTPRYLIKTRGQQVTLSCSPISGHRSVSWYQQTPGQGLQFLFEYFSETQRNKGNFPGRFSGRQFSNSRSEMNVSTLELGDSALYLCASSLGQRPTTNEKLFFGSGTQLSVL.

This clone is a singleton in its sample. This chain joins TRBV28 and TRBJ1-2; D ambiguous. Trimming left V 8 bases short and J 6 bases short, with 10 bases between. CDR1 is MDHEN, CDR2 SYDVKM, per germline. The CDR3 runs 11 residues. CDR3 residues: CASSDWNGYTF. The CDR3 DNA sequence: TGTGCCAGCTCAGACTGGAATGGCTACACCTTC.

The J gene is TRBJ2-2, the V gene TRBV27, with 13 bases lining up with TRBD2. The V segment lost 1 base and the J segment 4 bases; nucleotides outside the gene matches: 6. The CDR3 is made up of 18 amino acids. Germline lookup yields CDR1 MNHEY and CDR2 SMNVEV (reference sequence). The CDR3 nucleotides read TGTGCCAGCAGTTTATTTACTAGCGGGAGGGCGCGCACCGGGGAGCTGTTTTTT. This encodes CASSLFTSGRARTGELFF.

The chain joins TRBV5-1 to TRBJ2-1, with 8 positions matching TRBD2. CDR1 is SGHRS, CDR2 YFSETQ, per germline. Losses at the gene ends were 3 bases for V and 9 bases for J; bases not matched to a gene: 11. This CDR3 comprises 15 residues. CDR3 DNA sequence: TGCGCCAGCAGCTGGTTTTCCGGGAGGGCGGGTGAGCAGTTCTTC. As protein: CASSWFSGRAGEQFF.

The chain recombines TRBV15 with TRBJ1-4, with D maybe TRBD1 (5 bases). The CDR3 spans 17 residues. The germline CDR1 and CDR2 sequences are LNHNV and YYDKDF (reference sequence). The V end lost 0 bases, the J end lost 3 bases, and 14 bases lay between the germline ends. CDR3 bases: TGTGCCACCAGCAGAGATCACCTTGGGGGGGCTAATGAAAAACTGTTTTTT. Its protein product is CATSRDHLGGANEKLFF.

This rearrangement joins TRBV28 to TRBJ1-6, with a possible D match to TRBD1 (6 bases). The germline V gene has CDR1 MDHEN and CDR2 SYDVKM. V lost 5 bases to trimming and J lost 6 bases, with 14 bases between them. The CDR3 has 15 residues. The CDR3 DNA sequence: TGTGCCAGCAGTCTTAGGACAGTGGGTAATTCACCCCTCCACTTT. Translated: CASSLRTVGNSPLHF.

The chain has TRBV29-1 and TRBJ1-2, with D maybe TRBD1 (5 bases). The CDR3 sequence is 14 residues long. V lost 0 bases, J lost 6 bases, and 14 bases lay in between. The germline V gene has CDR1 SQVTM and CDR2 ANQGSEA. The CDR3: CSVEDKGSGNGYTF. The DNA for the CDR3 is TGCAGCGTTGAAGACAAGGGGTCAGGGAATGGCTACACCTTC. Using reference TRBV29-1 and TRBJ1-2 for the parts outside the CDR3, the full variable domain is SAVISQKPSRDICQRGTSLTIQCQVDSQVTMMFWYRQQPGQSLTLIATANQGSEATYESGFVIDKFPISRPNLTFSTLTVSNMSPEDSSIYLCSVEDKGSGNGYTFGSGTRLTVV.

This CDR3 reads CASSFGQPNYGYTF. The CDR3 coding sequence is TGCGCCAGCAGCTTTGGACAGCCAAACTATGGCTACACCTTC. The chain combines TRBV5-1 with TRBJ1-2; D might be TRBD1 (6 bases). The germline V and J ends were trimmed by 2 bases and 2 bases, with 10 bases remaining between them. Germline V CDR1 and CDR2: SGHRS, YFSETQ. This CDR3 has 14 residues.

The V gene is TRBV10-3, the J gene TRBJ1-2; 9 nucleotides line up with TRBD1. The CDR3 runs to 15 residues. Germline V gene lookup returns CDR1 ENHRY and CDR2 SYGVKD. With V trimmed by 2 bases and J by 3 bases, 4 bases remained unmatched. Here the CDR3 DNA reads TGTGCCATCAGTGAGGGGACAGGGACTTACTATGGCTACACCTTC. It specifies CAISEGTGTYYGYTF.

In DNA form, the CDR3 reads TGTGCCTGGAGGATGACAGGGGCTGATGGCTACACCTTC. It yields the protein CAWRMTGADGYTF. The chain recombines TRBV30 with TRBJ1-2, with 8 bases aligning to TRBD1. The CDR3 consists of 13 residues. The germline V gene has CDR1 GTSNPN and CDR2 SVGIG (reference sequence). V trimming: 3 bases; J trimming: 6 bases; junction bases outside the gene matches: 6.

The chain is built from TRBV30 and TRBJ1-2; D remains ambiguous. The germline V gene encodes CDR1 GTSNPN and CDR2 SVGIG (reference sequence). Trimming pared 1 base from V and 4 bases from J, leaving 13 bases between. The CDR3 spans 14 residues. CDR3 residues: CAWSGALRAYGYTF. The CDR3 DNA follows: TGTGCCTGGAGTGGAGCACTGAGGGCCTATGGCTACACCTTC. Supplemented by reference TRBV30 and TRBJ1-2, the full variable domain reads SQTIHQWPATLVQPVGSPLSLECTVEGTSNPNLYWYRQAAGRGLQLLFYSVGIGQISSEVPQNLSASRPQDRQFILSSKKLLLSDSGFYLCAWSGALRAYGYTFGSGTRLTVV.

The V and J genes are TRBV6-5 and TRBJ1-4; D is perhaps TRBD1 (5 bases). This CDR3 spans 12 amino acids. V gave up 7 bases and J gave up 3 bases, with 6 bases separating them. Germline CDR1 MNHEY, CDR2 SVGAGI. In nucleotides, the CDR3 is TGTGCCAGCACAGGGTCTAATGAAAAACTGTTTTTT. Encoded protein: CASTGSNEKLFF.